This entry lists 30 T cell receptor beta chains sequenced from one sample in a study of early T cells in non-severe SARS-CoV-2 infection. TCRdb processed the 5' RACE reads anew with MiXCR; each CDR3 protein has one entry. Of some 110,000 distinct CDR3 sequences listed, about 15% were seen once; the top ten hold around a fifth. The sequencing input was whole blood. These receptors were taken from an adult who was a healthcare worker with PCR-confirmed SARS-CoV-2 infection or an uninfected control (not recorded which).

The J gene is TRBJ1-2, the V gene TRBV30; D call uncertain. The CDR3 extends over 12 amino acids. Germline assignment: CDR1 GTSNPN and CDR2 SVGIG (reference sequence). Trimming removed 8 bases at V and 4 bases at J, with 14 bases between. CDR3 amino acids: CAGSHGPYGYTF. For the CDR3, the DNA is TGTGCCGGAAGCCACGGACCCTATGGCTACACCTTC.

This clonotype was detected many times. The chain links TRBV18 to TRBJ2-1, with 7 bases that match TRBD1. Unmatched junction bases numbered 9, after V lost 6 bases and J lost 10 bases. Germline CDR1 KGHSH, CDR2 LQKENI. This CDR3 has 13 residues. CDR3 sequence (DNA): TGTGCCAGCTCGGTAACAGGGGTAGGGGAGCAGTTCTTC. Its translation is CASSVTGVGEQFF.

This chain links TRBV10-3 with TRBJ2-1; 11 positions agree with TRBD2. Germline assignment: CDR1 ENHRY and CDR2 SYGVKD. The ends lost 4 bases at V and 9 bases at J; junction bases unmatched: 11. The CDR3 sequence is 16 residues long. The CDR3: CAISVGIAGGLSEQFF. The CDR3 DNA follows: TGTGCCATCAGTGTTGGAATAGCGGGGGGGCTCAGTGAGCAGTTCTTC.

The gene calls are TRBV19 and TRBJ1-5; maybe TRBD1 (6 bases). The CDR3 is 16 amino acids. V was trimmed by 1 base and J by 1 base, leaving 11 bases between them. Germline CDR1 reads LNHDA; CDR2 reads SQIVND (reference sequence). CDR3 residues: CASSIVWGASNQPQHF. The CDR3 DNA reads TGTGCCAGTAGTATAGTTTGGGGGGCGAGCAATCAGCCCCAGCATTTT.

V gene TRBV3-1 combines with J gene TRBJ2-5; D might be TRBD1 (5 bases). The CDR3 totals 14 residues. Trimming cost V 8 bases and J 4 bases, with 17 bases left between them. Germline CDR1 is LGHDT and CDR2 is YNNKEL (reference sequence). CDR3 DNA sequence: TGTGCCAGCGAGCGAAGGGGAACGTCAGAGACCCAGTACTTC. It codes for CASERRGTSETQYF.

This clonotype was recorded a few times. The junction differs from germline at one of its ends, possibly a read error. V usage is TRBV29-1 and J usage is TRBJ1-1; D possibly corresponds to TRBD1 (5 bases). The CDR3 spans 12 residues. CDR1 is SQVTM, CDR2 ANQGSEA, per germline. In DNA form, the CDR3 reads TGCAGCGTAGCAGGGTCTTCGGGTGATTGGGCGTTT. This translates into CSVAGSSGDWAF.

This clonotype was detected a few times. The chain is built from TRBV6-6 and TRBJ2-7; D remains ambiguous. V was clipped by 4 bases and J by 3 bases, with 7 bases between them. From germline, CDR1 is MNHNY and CDR2 SVGAGI (reference sequence). The CDR3 extends over 12 amino acids. CDR3 sequence reads: CASSSNSYEQYF. The CDR3 DNA reads TGTGCCAGCAGTTCCAACAGCTACGAGCAGTACTTC.

V and J are TRBV7-8 and TRBJ2-5; TRBD2 is a possible D gene (5 bases). Trimming left V 5 bases short and J 2 bases short, with 21 bases between. CDR3 size: 17 residues. Germline assignment: CDR1 SGHVS and CDR2 FQNEAQ. DNA for the CDR3: TGTGCCAGCAGCCTAGGGAGAATGTTTACTCCGCAAGAGACCCAGTACTTC. This gives the protein CASSLGRMFTPQETQYF. The whole variable domain, remainder taken from reference TRBV7-8 and TRBJ2-5, is GAGVSQSPRYKVAKRGQDVALRCDPISGHVSLFWYQQALGQGPEFLTYFQNEAQLDKSGLPSDRFFAERPEGSVSTLKIQRTQQEDSAVYLCASSLGRMFTPQETQYFGPGTRLLVL.

There are many counts of this clonotype. V is TRBV5-1 and J is TRBJ2-5, with D unclear. CDR1 and CDR2 (germline): SGHRS, YFSETQ. The CDR3 loop spans 12 amino acids. Deletions cut 2 bases from V and 2 bases from J, with 4 bases between. The chain's CDR3 is CASSFEQETQYF. In nucleotides, the CDR3 is TGCGCCAGCAGCTTTGAGCAAGAGACCCAGTACTTC.

This clonotype was recorded a few times. The chain combines TRBV29-1 with TRBJ2-5; TRBD1 might be the D (5 bases). The V gene lost 6 bases and the J gene lost 5 bases, with 16 bases spanning the gap. Per germline, CDR1 SQVTM and CDR2 ANQGSEA. This CDR3 spans 13 amino acids. CDR3 in DNA: TGCAGCGTCCGCAGGGATCCCCTGGAGACCCAGTACTTC. Translating gives CSVRRDPLETQYF.

This clonotype came up a few times. The V gene is TRBV29-1, the J gene TRBJ2-6; D gene uncertain. V was cut by 7 bases and J by 2 bases, with 6 bases left in between. CDR3 length: 12 amino acids. CDR1 SQVTM and CDR2 ANQGSEA come from the germline V gene. DNA of the CDR3: TGCAGCGGGAGCACTGGGGCCAACGTCCTGACTTTC. Its protein product is CSGSTGANVLTF.

CDR3 DNA sequence: TGCAGCGTCAGCACTGAAGCTTTCTTT. Its protein is CSVSTEAFF. The chain carries TRBV29-1 and TRBJ1-1, with D hard to call. V dropped 6 bases and J dropped 4 bases, with 3 bases sitting between them. Germline assignment: CDR1 SQVTM and CDR2 ANQGSEA. The CDR3 covers 9 residues.

This chain links TRBV29-1 with TRBJ2-3; 9 positions agree with TRBD1. Trimming removed 7 bases from V and 4 bases from J; junction bases left unmatched: 9. Germline values: CDR1 SQVTM, CDR2 ANQGSEA. The CDR3 has 14 residues. Here the CDR3 DNA reads TGCAGCGCCTCGGGGACAGGGTCCCCAGATACGCAGTATTTT. Protein product: CSASGTGSPDTQYF.

The chain uses TRBV29-1 and TRBJ2-7, with D perhaps TRBD1 (5 bases). Germline loops: CDR1 SQVTM, CDR2 ANQGSEA. The CDR3 has 13 amino acids. V was clipped by 5 bases and J by 4 bases, with 15 bases between them. CDR3 loop: CSVWWQGQYEQYF. CDR3 DNA sequence: TGCAGCGTTTGGTGGCAGGGCCAGTACGAGCAGTACTTC.

This clonotype was detected many times. The V and J genes are TRBV12-3 or TRBV12-4 and TRBJ2-6, with TRBD1 matching over 8 bases. This CDR3 comprises 15 residues. The J segment lost 2 bases and the V segment lost 6 bases, leaving 3 bases of the junction unmatched. The CDR3 is CASRKTGAGANVLTF. CDR3 bases: TGTGCCAGCAGGAAGACAGGGGCTGGGGCCAACGTCCTGACTTTC.

This clonotype was counted ten times or more. The rearrangement joins TRBV11-2 to TRBJ2-5; unclear D gene. Germline values: CDR1 SGHAT, CDR2 FQNNGV. This CDR3 is built from 14 residues. With 0 bases removed from V and 7 bases from J, the gap between germline ends came to 12 bases. The CDR3: CASSLDLGRGTQYF. The CDR3 bases are TGTGCCAGCAGCTTAGATCTGGGCCGAGGGACCCAGTACTTC.

This clonotype was observed at least ten times. This chain's CDR3 is CSVADYGYTF. In DNA, the CDR3 is TGCAGTGTTGCGGACTATGGCTACACCTTC. The J gene is TRBJ1-2, the V gene TRBV20-1; D uncertain. Trimming took off 7 bases at V and 3 bases at J, with 6 bases between the two ends. CDR3 length: 10 amino acids. Germline CDR1 and CDR2: DFQATT and SNEGSKA (reference sequence).

The sample holds many counts of this clonotype. The chain has TRBV11-1 and TRBJ1-1, with D unresolved. The CDR3 spans 13 residues. CDR1 is SGHAT and CDR2 is FQDESV in the germline V gene (reference sequence). V was shortened by 2 bases and J by 1 base, with 5 bases between the two germline ends. The CDR3 sequence is CASSLYENTEAFF. CDR3 nucleotide sequence: TGTGCCAGCAGCTTATACGAGAACACTGAAGCTTTCTTT. The full variable domain, its missing parts supplied by reference TRBV11-1 and TRBJ1-1, is EAEVAQSPRYKITEKSQAVAFWCDPISGHATLYWYRQILGQGPELLVQFQDESVVDDSQLPKDRFSAERLKGVDSTLKIQPAELGDSAMYLCASSLYENTEAFFGQGTRLTVV.

This clonotype was seen a handful of times. The chain links TRBV5-1 to TRBJ2-5; D is possibly TRBD2 (5 bases). This CDR3 is 15 amino acids long. Trimming shortened V by 2 bases and J by 1 base, and 12 bases separated the two germline ends. The germline CDR1 and CDR2 sequences are SGHRS and YFSETQ. CDR3 sequence reads: CASSFYSGGQETQYF. In DNA, the CDR3 is TGCGCCAGCAGCTTCTACTCAGGAGGCCAAGAGACCCAGTACTTC.

This clonotype occurred many times. The chain recombines TRBV2 with TRBJ2-7; D unclear. Trimming removed 6 bases at V and 4 bases at J, with 7 bases between. The CDR3 runs 11 residues. Per the germline V gene, CDR1 is SNHLY and CDR2 is FYNNEI. The CDR3 protein is CASRLTYEQYF. The DNA for the CDR3 is TGTGCCAGCAGGCTAACTTACGAGCAGTACTTC.

This clonotype appeared a few times. The V and J genes are TRBV4-2 and TRBJ1-4, with D possibly matching TRBD1 (5 bases). Trimming pared 1 base from V and 6 bases from J, leaving 15 bases between. In germline, CDR1 is LGHNA, CDR2 YNFKEQ. The CDR3 has 16 amino acids. CDR3 sequence: CASSQVADAGYEKLFF. For the CDR3, the DNA is TGTGCCAGCAGCCAAGTTGCGGACGCAGGGTATGAAAAACTGTTTTTT.

This clonotype was counted at least ten times. The rearrangement links TRBV10-3 to TRBJ2-5; 7 positions agree with TRBD1. This CDR3 has 15 residues. V dropped 2 bases and J dropped 2; count of bases not matched to a gene: 5. CDR1 ENHRY and CDR2 SYGVKD come from the germline V gene. CDR3 DNA: TGTGCCATCAGTGAGACCTCGGACAGGCAAGAGACCCAGTACTTC. Translating gives CAISETSDRQETQYF.

This sequence joins TRBV12-3 or TRBV12-4 and TRBJ2-7; 7 bases fit TRBD1. With V trimmed by 1 base and J by 5 bases, 8 bases remained unmatched. CDR3 length: 15 residues. Here the CDR3 DNA reads TGTGCCAGCAGTTTAGGGGACAGCTCTTTTCACGAGCAGTACTTC. Translated, it gives CASSLGDSSFHEQYF.

The sample holds a few counts of this clonotype. The chain combines TRBV12-3 or TRBV12-4 with TRBJ2-7; the match to TRBD2 covers 7 bases. Unmatched junction bases numbered 8, after V lost 2 bases and J lost 4 bases. This CDR3 comprises 15 residues. The CDR3 region is CASSLSHGGRYEQYF. CDR3 nucleotide sequence: TGTGCCAGCAGTTTATCCCACGGGGGGAGGTACGAGCAGTACTTC.

This chain uses TRBV18 with TRBJ1-2; D is ambiguous. The CDR3 length is 14 residues. The germline V and J ends were trimmed by 3 bases and 3 bases, with 11 bases remaining between them. Germline CDR1 and CDR2: KGHSH and LQKENI. DNA of the CDR3: TGTGCCAGCTCACCTACCAGCAAGGACTATGGCTACACCTTC. Amino acid sequence: CASSPTSKDYGYTF.

J is TRBJ2-3 and V is TRBV5-1; 10 positions agree with TRBD1. This CDR3 region has 15 residues. Germline V gene lookup returns CDR1 SGHRS and CDR2 YFSETQ. V trimming: 5 bases; J trimming: 1 base; junction bases outside the gene matches: 4. The DNA for the CDR3 is TGCGCCAGCAGGTCCGGGACAGGGGGCACAGATACGCAGTATTTT. Its protein is CASRSGTGGTDTQYF.

In nucleotides, the CDR3 is TGTGCCAGCAGCAACGTGGGGGCTGAAGCTTTCTTT. It specifies CASSNVGAEAFF. This chain uses TRBV7-9 with TRBJ1-1; possibly TRBD1 for D (5 bases). Germline CDR1 SEHNR, CDR2 FQNEAQ (reference sequence). This CDR3 is built from 12 residues. Between the trimmed V and J ends, which lost 5 bases and 6 bases, there was a span of 10 bases. The whole variable domain, remainder taken from reference TRBV7-9 and TRBJ1-1, is DTGVSQNPRHKITKRGQNVTFRCDPISEHNRLYWYRQTLGQGPEFLTYFQNEAQLEKSRLLSDRFSAERPKGSFSTLEIQRTEQGDSAMYLCASSNVGAEAFFGQGTRLTVV.

This clonotype occurred a few times. This chain links TRBV12-3 or TRBV12-4 with TRBJ2-3; D could derive from TRBD1 or TRBD2 (5 bases each). CDR3 length: 16 residues. Trimming took off 6 bases at V and 5 bases at J, with 21 bases between the two ends. CDR3 nucleotides: TGTGCCAGCAGATTGGGACCTGAACGGCCCGGAGATACGCAGTATTTT. Protein product: CASRLGPERPGDTQYF.

V usage is TRBV30 and J usage is TRBJ1-1; D call uncertain. CDR1 and CDR2 (germline): GTSNPN, SVGIG (reference sequence). The CDR3 length is 14 residues. With 5 bases removed from V and 1 base from J, the gap between germline ends came to 14 bases. CDR3 in amino acids: CAWATDAENTEAFF. The CDR3, as DNA: TGTGCCTGGGCCACGGACGCAGAGAACACTGAAGCTTTCTTT.

The rearrangement joins TRBV3-1 to TRBJ2-3, with 7 bases that match TRBD2. Germline CDR1 reads LGHDT; CDR2 reads YNNKEL (reference sequence). V was pared by 1 base and J by 4 bases, with 5 bases of the junction left unmatched. The CDR3 runs to 15 residues. This CDR3 reads CASSQVTRGADTQYF. DNA for the CDR3: TGTGCCAGCAGCCAAGTTACACGGGGGGCAGATACGCAGTATTTT.